This T cell receptor beta chain was observed in a study of blood T cell repertoires in COVID-19. Clones were sequenced by immunoSEQ multiplex PCR, and TCRdb holds only the in-frame ones, with some missing. The repertoire holds fewer than 350,000 clones, with roughly 90% as singletons. Sequences were obtained from PBMCs or T cells enriched from blood (not recorded which). The clonotype originates from a woman between 25 and 40 years old who had been exposed to COVID-19.

The CDR3 DNA follows: TGTGCCAGGGACAACCGAATCTCTGAAGCTTTCTTT. This translates into CARDNRISEAFF. The chain employs TRBV19 and TRBJ1-1; tentatively, D is TRBD1 (5 bases). The CDR3 consists of 12 residues. Germline loops: CDR1 LNHDA, CDR2 SQIVND (reference sequence). Trimming removed 9 bases at V and 6 bases at J, with 14 bases between. The full variable domain, in which reference TRBV19 and TRBJ1-1 provide the parts outside the CDR3, is DGGITQSPKYLFRKEGQNVTLSCEQNLNHDAMYWYRQDPGQGLRLIYYSQIVNDFQKGDIAEGYSVSREKKESFPLTVTSAQKNPTAFYLCARDNRISEAFFGQGTRLTVV.